This T cell receptor beta chain is drawn from a study of cytomegalovirus exposure and HLA in healthy donors. V was pared by 0 bases and J by 0 bases, with 14 bases between. CDR3 length: 17 residues. Germline V gives CDR1 SGHNT, CDR2 YYREEE (reference sequence). Researchers ran the PCR with 60 Vbeta and 13 Jbeta primers. Method: immunoSEQ multiplex PCR; TCRdb's copy keeps in-frame clones and lacks some. This sample has 150,000 to 200,000 clones, with more than 80% found just once. Only one count was recorded for this clone. This TCR was sampled from a man between 18 and 29 years old in good health and CMV-seronegative. The sample was PBMCs. This chain connects TRBV5-4 to TRBJ2-3; D is possibly TRBD1 (6 bases). In DNA, the CDR3 is TGTGCCAGCAGCTTGGGGGGGCTCCGTCCTAGCACAGATACGCAGTATTTT. Amino acid sequence: CASSLGGLRPSTDTQYF.